This T cell receptor beta chain was retrieved from a study of blood T cell repertoires in COVID-19. The overall study: COVID-19 samples from acute and convalescent phases originated in the United States, Italy and Spain.

In the study's own analysis: It was from reference gene primer amplification that nucleated cell counts were estimated. Method: immunoSEQ multiplex PCR; TCRdb's copy keeps in-frame clones and lacks some. For V, J and clone size, that table is used; D and trimming come from the DNA. The sample yields hundreds of thousands of clones, about 83% seen once. Trimming at V came to 4 bases and at J to 7 bases, leaving 3 bases not matched to a gene. CDR1 is LNHNV, CDR2 YYDKDF, per germline (reference sequence). This CDR3 contains 12 residues. This chain uses TRBV15 with TRBJ1-1, with TRBD1 identical over 7 bases. Sequenced: peripheral blood. This receptor was taken from a man between 60 and 70 years old who had recovered from COVID-19. CDR3 in amino acids: CATSIYRGEAFF. The DNA for the CDR3 is TGTGCCACCAGCATTTACAGGGGTGAAGCTTTCTTT.